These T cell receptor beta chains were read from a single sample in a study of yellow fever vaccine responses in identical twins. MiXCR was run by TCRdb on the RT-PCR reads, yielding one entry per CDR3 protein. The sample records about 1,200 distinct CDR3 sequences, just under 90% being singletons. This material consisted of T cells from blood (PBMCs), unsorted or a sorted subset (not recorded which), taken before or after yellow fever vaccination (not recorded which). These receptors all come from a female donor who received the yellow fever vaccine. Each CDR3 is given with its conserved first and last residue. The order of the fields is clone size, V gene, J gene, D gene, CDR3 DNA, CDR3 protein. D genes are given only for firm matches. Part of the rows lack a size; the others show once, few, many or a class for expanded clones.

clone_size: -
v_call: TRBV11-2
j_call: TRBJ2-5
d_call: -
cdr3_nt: TGTGCCAGCAGCTTATTGCTGCCCGGACGACAAGAGACCCAGTACTTC
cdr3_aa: CASSLLLPGRQETQYF

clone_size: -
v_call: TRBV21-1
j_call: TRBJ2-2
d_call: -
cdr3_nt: TGTGCCAGCAGCAAAGCCCCCACTAGCGGGGGTGTGACCGGGGAGCTGTTTTTT
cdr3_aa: CASSKAPTSGGVTGELFF

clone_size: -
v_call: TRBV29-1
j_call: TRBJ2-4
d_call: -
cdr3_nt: TGCAGCGTCCGAGGAGAAATGAACATTCAGTACTTC
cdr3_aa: CSVRGEMNIQYF

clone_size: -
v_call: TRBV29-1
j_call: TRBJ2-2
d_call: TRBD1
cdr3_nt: TGCAGCGCGGGACAGGGTAACGGGGAGCTGTTTTTT
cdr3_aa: CSAGQGNGELFF

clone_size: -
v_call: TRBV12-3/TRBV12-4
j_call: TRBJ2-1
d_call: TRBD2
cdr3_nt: TGTGCCAGCAGTCTCGGGACTAGCGGCTACAATGAGCAGTTCTTC
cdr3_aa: CASSLGTSGYNEQFF

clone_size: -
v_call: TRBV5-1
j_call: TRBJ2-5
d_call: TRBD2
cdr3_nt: TGCGCCAGCAGCTCCGGGACTAGCGGAGAGACCCAGTACTTC
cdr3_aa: CASSSGTSGETQYF

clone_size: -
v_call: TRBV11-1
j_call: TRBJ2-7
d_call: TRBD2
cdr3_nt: TGTGCCAGCAGCTTAGTGGGGGGGGGGAAAAACGAGCAGTACTTC
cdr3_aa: CASSLVGGGKNEQYF

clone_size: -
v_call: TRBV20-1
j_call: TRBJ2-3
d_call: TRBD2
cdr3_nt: TGCAGTGCCCAAAACGGGGGGGCGGGCACAGATACGCAGTATTTT
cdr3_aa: CSAQNGGAGTDTQYF

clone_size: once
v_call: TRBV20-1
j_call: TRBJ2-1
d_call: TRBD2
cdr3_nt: TGCAGTGCGCCGAGCGGGAGTGGCAATGAGCAGTTCTTC
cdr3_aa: CSAPSGSGNEQFF

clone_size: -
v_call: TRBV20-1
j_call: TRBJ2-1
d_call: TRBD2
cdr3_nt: TGCAGTGCTAGAAGGACTAGCGGCTACAATGAGCAGTTCTTC
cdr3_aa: CSARRTSGYNEQFF

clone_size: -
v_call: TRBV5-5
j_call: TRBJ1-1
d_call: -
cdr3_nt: TGTGCCAGCAGCTTGGTGTGGAACACTGAAGCTTTCTTT
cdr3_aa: CASSLVWNTEAFF

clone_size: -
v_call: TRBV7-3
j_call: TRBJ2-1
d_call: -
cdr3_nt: TGTGCCAGCAGCCTAGACAGCAGCTCCTACAATGAGCAGTTCTTC
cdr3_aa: CASSLDSSSYNEQFF

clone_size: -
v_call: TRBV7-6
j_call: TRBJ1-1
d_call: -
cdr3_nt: TGTGCCAGCAGCTTATCCCCGGACAGGAACACTGAAGCTTTCTTT
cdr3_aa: CASSLSPDRNTEAFF

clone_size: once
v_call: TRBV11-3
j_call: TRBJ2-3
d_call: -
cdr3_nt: TGTGCCAGCCGCTCCGACGGGGGCACAGATACGCAGTATTTT
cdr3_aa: CASRSDGGTDTQYF

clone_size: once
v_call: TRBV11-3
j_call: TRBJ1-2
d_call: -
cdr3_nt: TGTGCCAGCAGCTTAGCCCAAAACTATGGCTACACCTTC
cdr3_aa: CASSLAQNYGYTF

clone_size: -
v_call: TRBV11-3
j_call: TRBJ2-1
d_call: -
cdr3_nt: TGTGCCAGCAGCTTCCTTCCGGGGAACAATGAGCAGTTCTTC
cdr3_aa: CASSFLPGNNEQFF

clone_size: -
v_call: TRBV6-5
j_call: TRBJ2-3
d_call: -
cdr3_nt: TGTGCCAGCAGTTACATCGGGGACACAGATACGCAGTATTTT
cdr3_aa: CASSYIGDTDTQYF

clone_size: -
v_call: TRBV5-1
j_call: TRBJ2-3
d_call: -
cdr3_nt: TGCGCCAGCACTCAGAACACAGATACGCAGTATTTT
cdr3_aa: CASTQNTDTQYF

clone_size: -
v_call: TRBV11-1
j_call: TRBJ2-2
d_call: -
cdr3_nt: TGTGCCAGCAGCAAGCTCTCAGCGGCCGGGGAGCTGTTTTTT
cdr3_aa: CASSKLSAAGELFF

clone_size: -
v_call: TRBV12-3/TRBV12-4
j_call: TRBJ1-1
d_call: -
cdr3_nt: TGTGCCAGCAGTTACTACCTAGGGATGAACACTGAAGCTTTCTTT
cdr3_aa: CASSYYLGMNTEAFF

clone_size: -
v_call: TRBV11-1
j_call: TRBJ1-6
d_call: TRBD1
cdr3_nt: TGTGCCAGCAGCGGAAACAGGGGGCTCTCCTATAATTCACCCCTCCACTTT
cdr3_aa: CASSGNRGLSYNSPLHF

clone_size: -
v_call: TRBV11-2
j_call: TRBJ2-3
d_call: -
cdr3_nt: TGTGCCAGCAGCCTACGGGAGAGGGATACGCAGTATTTT
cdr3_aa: CASSLRERDTQYF

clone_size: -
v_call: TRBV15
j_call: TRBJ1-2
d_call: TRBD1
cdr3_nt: TGTGCCACCAGCGGAAGCGACAGGGCGTCTAAAGGCTACACCTTC
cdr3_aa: CATSGSDRASKGYTF

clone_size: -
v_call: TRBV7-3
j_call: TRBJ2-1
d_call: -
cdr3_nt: TGTGCCAGCAGCCGAAGAGAGGGGGGCGAGCAGTTCTTC
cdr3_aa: CASSRREGGEQFF

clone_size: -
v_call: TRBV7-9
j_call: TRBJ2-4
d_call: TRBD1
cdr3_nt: TGTGCCAGCAGCCCGGGACAGGGCAACATTCAGTACTTC
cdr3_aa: CASSPGQGNIQYF

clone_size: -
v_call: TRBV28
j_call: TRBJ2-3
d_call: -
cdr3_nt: TGTGCCAGCAGTTTGGAATCCCCAGATACGCAGTATTTT
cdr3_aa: CASSLESPDTQYF

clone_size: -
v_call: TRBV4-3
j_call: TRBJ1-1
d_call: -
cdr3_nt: TGCGCCAGCAGCCTCGAGGGGACCACTGAAGCTTTCTTT
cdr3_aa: CASSLEGTTEAFF

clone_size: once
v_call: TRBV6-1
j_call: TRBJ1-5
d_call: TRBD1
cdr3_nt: TGTGCCAGCAGCAGGAGCCCAGGGGGCCCCAATCAGCCCCAGCATTTT
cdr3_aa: CASSRSPGGPNQPQHF

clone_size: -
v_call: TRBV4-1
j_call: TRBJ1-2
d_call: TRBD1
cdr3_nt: TGCGCCAGCAGCTCCCGGACAGGGGGAGACTATGGCTACACCTTC
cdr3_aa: CASSSRTGGDYGYTF

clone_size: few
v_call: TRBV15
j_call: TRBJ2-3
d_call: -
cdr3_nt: TGTGCCACCAGCAGAGATTCGGGCGGAAGCACAGATACGCAGTATTTT
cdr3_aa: CATSRDSGGSTDTQYF

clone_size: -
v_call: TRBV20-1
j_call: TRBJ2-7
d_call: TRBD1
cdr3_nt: TGCAGTGCTAGAGTCGGGGCAGGGGGAGCCTACGAGCAGTACTTC
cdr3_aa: CSARVGAGGAYEQYF

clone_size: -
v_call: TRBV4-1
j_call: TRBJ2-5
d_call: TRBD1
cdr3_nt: TGCGCCAGCAGCCAAGGACAGGGGGTCCAAGAGACCCAGTACTTC
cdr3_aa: CASSQGQGVQETQYF

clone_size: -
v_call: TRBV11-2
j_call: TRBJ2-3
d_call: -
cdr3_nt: TGTGCCAGCAGCCCCGAAACTAGCACAGATACGCAGTATTTT
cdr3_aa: CASSPETSTDTQYF

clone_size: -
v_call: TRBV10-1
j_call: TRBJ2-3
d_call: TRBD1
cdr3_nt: TGCGCCAGCAGTGAGTCGAGAGGGGGCACGAATACGCAGTATTTT
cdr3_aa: CASSESRGGTNTQYF

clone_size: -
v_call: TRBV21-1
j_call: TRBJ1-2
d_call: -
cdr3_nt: TGTGCCAGCAGCAAACACGCGGGCTCAGAGGGGTATGGCTACACCTTC
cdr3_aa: CASSKHAGSEGYGYTF

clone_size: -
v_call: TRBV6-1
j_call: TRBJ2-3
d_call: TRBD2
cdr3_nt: TGTGCCAGCAGCCGCAACCCGGGACTAGCGGGGGGGTACGATACGCAGTATTTT
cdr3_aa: CASSRNPGLAGGYDTQYF

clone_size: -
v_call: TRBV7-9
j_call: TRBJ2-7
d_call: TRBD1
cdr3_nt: TGTGCCAGCAGCTTAGCGGCGTCAGGGGGCAGGTACGAGCAGTACTTC
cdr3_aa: CASSLAASGGRYEQYF

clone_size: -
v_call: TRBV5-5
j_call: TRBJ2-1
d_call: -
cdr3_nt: TGTGCCAGCAGCTTTCGGGTCCAGGGGTACGGTGAGCAGTTCTTC
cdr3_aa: CASSFRVQGYGEQFF

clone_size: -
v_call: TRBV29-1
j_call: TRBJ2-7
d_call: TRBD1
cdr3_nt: TGCAGCGGGGGACAGGCCTACGAGCAGTACTTC
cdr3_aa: CSGGQAYEQYF

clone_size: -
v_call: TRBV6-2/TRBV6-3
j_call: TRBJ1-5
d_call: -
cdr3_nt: TGTGCCAGCAGTTACGGAGGGAATCAGCCCCAGCATTTT
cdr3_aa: CASSYGGNQPQHF

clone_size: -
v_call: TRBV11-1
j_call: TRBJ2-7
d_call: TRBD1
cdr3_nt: TGTGCCAGCAGCTTATGGGACAGGGGGGACGAGCAGTACTTC
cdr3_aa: CASSLWDRGDEQYF

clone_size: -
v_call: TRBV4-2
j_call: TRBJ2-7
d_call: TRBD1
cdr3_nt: TGTGCCAGCAGCCGCGACAGGGACCTCTACGAGCAGTACTTC
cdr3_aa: CASSRDRDLYEQYF

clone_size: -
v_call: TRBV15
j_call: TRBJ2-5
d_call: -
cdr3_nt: TGTGCCACCAGCAGAGATGGTAGAAAAGAGACCCAGTACTTC
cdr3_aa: CATSRDGRKETQYF

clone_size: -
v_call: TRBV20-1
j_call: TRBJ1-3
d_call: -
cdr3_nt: TGCAGTGCCGTGGGTGTCTCTGGAAACACCATATATTTT
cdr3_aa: CSAVGVSGNTIYF

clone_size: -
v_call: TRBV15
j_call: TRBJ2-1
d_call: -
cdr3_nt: TGTGCCACCAGCAGGGGACCCCGTGAACCTTTCAACAATGAGCAGTTCTTC
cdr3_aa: CATSRGPREPFNNEQFF

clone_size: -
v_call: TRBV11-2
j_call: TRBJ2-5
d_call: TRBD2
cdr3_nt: TGTGCCAGCAGCACGACTAGCGGGGGGAGACCAGGGGTGGCCCAGTACTTC
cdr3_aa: CASSTTSGGRPGVAQYF

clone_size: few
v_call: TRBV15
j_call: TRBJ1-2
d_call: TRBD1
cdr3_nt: TGTGCCACCAGCAGAGGGACAGGGCTTACCTTTTATGGCTACACCTTC
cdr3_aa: CATSRGTGLTFYGYTF

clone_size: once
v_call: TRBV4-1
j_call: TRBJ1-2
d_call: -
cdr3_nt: TGCGCCAGCAGCCGAGAGACGAACCAGGGGTATGGCTACACCTTC
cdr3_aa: CASSRETNQGYGYTF

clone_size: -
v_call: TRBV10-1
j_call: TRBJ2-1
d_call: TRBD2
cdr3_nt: TGCGCCAGCAGAGCGGGAGGCCCGAACATTGAGCAGTTCTTC
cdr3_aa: CASRAGGPNIEQFF

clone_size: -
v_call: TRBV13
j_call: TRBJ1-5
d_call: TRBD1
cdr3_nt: TGTGCCAGCAGCTTGGGGACAGGGGTGATCAATCAGCCCCAGCATTTT
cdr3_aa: CASSLGTGVINQPQHF

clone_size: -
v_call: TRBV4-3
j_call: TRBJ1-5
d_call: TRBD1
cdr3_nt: TGCGCCAGCAGCCATAGGACAGGGAATCAGCCCCAGCATTTT
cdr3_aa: CASSHRTGNQPQHF